The 15 T cell receptor beta chains in this list originate from one sample, sequenced in a study of CD8 T cells in Susac syndrome. Reverse transcription of roughly 0.45 to 1 ug RNA was carried out with random hexamers. One entry per CDR3 protein, called by TCRdb with MiXCR from the immunoSEQ multiplex PCR reads. The data show about 160,000 distinct CDR3 sequences, 90% to 95% seen once. The material sequenced was CD4+ T cells from PBMCs. Receptor source: a human donor in good health.

The J gene is TRBJ1-2, the V gene TRBV12-3 or TRBV12-4, with D perhaps TRBD1 (5 bases). Trimming took off 2 bases at V and 7 bases at J, with 11 bases between the two ends. The CDR3 is 13 residues long. CDR3 sequence (DNA): TGTGCCAGCAGTTTATCAGGGTTCGGTGGCTACACCTTC. Translation gives CASSLSGFGGYTF.

J is TRBJ2-1 and V is TRBV5-4, with D possibly being TRBD1 or TRBD2 (6 bases each). Trimming shortened V by 4 bases and J by 4 bases, and 12 bases separated the two germline ends. The CDR3 is 14 residues long. Germline CDR1 SGHNT, CDR2 YYREEE (reference sequence). Written as DNA, the CDR3 is TGTGCCAGCAGCCCCGGGGGCGATTACAATGAGCAGTTCTTC. This encodes CASSPGGDYNEQFF.

The CDR3 region is CASSFGGGRDEQFF. In nucleotides, the CDR3 is TGTGCCAGCAGTTTTGGGGGGGGCCGCGATGAGCAGTTCTTC. The V gene is TRBV12-3 or TRBV12-4, the J gene TRBJ2-1, with D maybe TRBD2 (7 bases). This CDR3 has 14 residues. V lost 3 bases and J 8 bases, leaving 14 bases between the germline ends.

This sequence joins TRBV14 and TRBJ2-7; the D is unclear. Per germline, CDR1 SGHDN and CDR2 FVKESK. The CDR3 runs 16 residues. V lost 0 bases and J 2 bases, leaving 14 bases between the germline ends. The CDR3 bases are TGTGCCAGCAGCCAAGACAGGACGGGCTTCCCCTACGAGCAGTACTTC. This gives the protein CASSQDRTGFPYEQYF.

This chain's CDR3 is CASSYRGGNTEAFF. The CDR3 region has the DNA TGTGCCAGCAGTTACCGGGGGGGGAACACTGAAGCTTTCTTT. This chain links TRBV6-5 with TRBJ1-1, with D tentatively TRBD1 (5 bases). The V and J ends lost 2 bases and 1 base respectively, with 8 bases between them. Germline CDR1 MNHEY, CDR2 SVGAGI. This CDR3 is 14 amino acids long.

The chain links TRBV19 to TRBJ1-6, with TRBD1 matching over 7 bases. Trimming removed 5 bases from V and 8 bases from J; junction bases left unmatched: 3. The CDR3 is 13 amino acids. The germline V gene has CDR1 LNHDA and CDR2 SQIVND (reference sequence). This chain's CDR3 is CASSSGQHSPLHF. As DNA, the CDR3 is TGTGCCAGTAGTTCGGGACAGCATTCACCCCTCCACTTT.

This clonotype was recorded only once. The V gene is TRBV3-1, the J gene TRBJ2-3; possibly TRBD1 for D (6 bases). V lost 0 bases and J 1 base, leaving 11 bases between the germline ends. Germline assignment: CDR1 LGHDT and CDR2 YNNKEL (reference sequence). This CDR3 region has 16 residues. CDR3 protein: CASSQDMGAGTDTQYF. The CDR3 DNA follows: TGTGCCAGCAGCCAAGATATGGGGGCAGGCACAGATACGCAGTATTTT.

The V and J genes are TRBV12-3 or TRBV12-4 and TRBJ2-7; 9 nucleotides agree with TRBD1. V lost 4 bases and J lost 3; bases outside the gene matches: 7. CDR3 length: 15 residues. CDR3 sequence reads: CASSSPGQGDYEQYF. The DNA for the CDR3 is TGTGCCAGCAGTTCACCGGGACAGGGAGACTACGAGCAGTACTTC.

J is TRBJ2-1 and V is TRBV7-9; D not certain. This CDR3 contains 10 residues. CDR1 and CDR2 (germline): SEHNR, FQNEAQ (reference sequence). Between the trimmed V and J ends, which lost 5 bases and 7 bases, there was a span of 3 bases. CDR3 in amino acids: CASSPNEQFF. For the CDR3, the DNA is TGTGCCAGCAGCCCGAATGAGCAGTTCTTC.

This chain links TRBV9 with TRBJ2-3; TRBD2 aligns across 8 bases. Germline CDR1 is SGDLS and CDR2 is YYNGEE. The CDR3 spans 16 residues. V shed 1 base, J shed 3 bases, and the junction held 7 bases outside the gene matches. Here the CDR3 reads CASSVPLGLGTDTQYF. In DNA, the CDR3 is TGTGCCAGCAGCGTACCCCTGGGACTAGGAACAGATACGCAGTATTTT.

The chain is built from TRBV6-2 or TRBV6-3 and TRBJ1-1; D is unclear. The CDR3 consists of 13 residues. Trimming cost V 6 bases and J 4 bases, with 12 bases left between them. Germline CDR1 reads MNHEY; CDR2 reads SVGEGT. The CDR3 region has the DNA TGTGCCAGCAGCGGGCCCTTCGTCACTGAAGCTTTCTTT. It is translated as CASSGPFVTEAFF.

The chain combines TRBV5-4 with TRBJ2-2, with D possibly being TRBD2 (5 bases). CDR3 size: 16 residues. Trimming cost V 4 bases and J 4 bases, with 17 bases left between them. CDR1 and CDR2 (germline): SGHNT, YYREEE (reference sequence). The CDR3 region is CASSPSNGVITGELFF. Written as DNA, the CDR3 is TGTGCCAGCAGCCCATCCAACGGGGTGATCACCGGGGAGCTGTTTTTT.

The chain has TRBV24-1 and TRBJ2-7; 9 bases are a match to TRBD1. The CDR3 consists of 15 residues. The trim removed 3 bases at V and 6 bases at J, leaving 8 bases unmatched. Germline V gene data show CDR1 as KGHDR and CDR2 as SFDVKD. The CDR3 sequence: CATSDVRTGQGEQYF. CDR3 coding DNA: TGTGCCACCAGTGATGTCCGTACGGGACAGGGCGAGCAGTACTTC.

This clonotype has just one count. V gene TRBV7-8 combines with J gene TRBJ2-5, with D unresolved. V shed 6 bases and J shed 1 base, with 15 bases lying between them. Germline CDR1 is SGHVS and CDR2 is FQNEAQ. This CDR3 spans 15 amino acids. The CDR3 reads CASSRGRVGQETQYF. The CDR3 nucleotides are TGTGCCAGCAGTCGAGGACGTGTGGGCCAAGAGACCCAGTACTTC.

This chain links TRBV19 with TRBJ1-5; D is unclear. Germline lookup yields CDR1 LNHDA and CDR2 SQIVND (reference sequence). This CDR3 comprises 16 residues. Trimming took 3 bases from V and 4 from J, leaving 16 bases between them. The CDR3 DNA is TGTGCCAGTAGTATTCGAGGGAGGCGGGAGAATCAGCCCCAGCATTTT. Protein product: CASSIRGRRENQPQHF.